This is a list of T cell receptor beta chains from one sample in a study of graft-versus-host responses after intestinal transplantation. Assay used: immunoSEQ multiplex PCR; TCRdb lists only in-frame clones, some missing. The data hold more than 80,000 clones, with 85% to 90% observed a single time. Which antigens these TCRs recognize remains unknown. The sequences come from unstimulated CD4+ T cells sorted from spleen or lymph node cells, collected before intestinal transplant. The receptors originated from a human donor who received an intestinal transplant. The CDR3 runs from the conserved cysteine through the conserved F or W.

v_call cdr3_aa
TRBV23-1 CARGGRGYNSPLHF
TRBV9 CASSPKGDRSGNTIYF
TRBV2 CASSQNYYGYTF
TRBV6-1 CASSDVMGTGVLASNQPQHF
TRBV5-6 CASSFDAGLDTGELFF
TRBV5-4 CASSSGGNQPQHF
TRBV27 CASSLPSSGRDETQYF
TRBV5-4 CASGAQGIRMNTEAFF
TRBV5-1 CASSFGLSGRGGGVNYEQYF
TRBV2 CASARTSEQETQYF
TRBV28 CASSLAGNTDTQYF
TRBV5-6 CASSRDWAGSGTEAFF
TRBV19 CASRGTGTGGGGYGYTF
TRBV15 CATSRDGGGPYEQYF
TRBV7-9 CASSSRGGGLGTEAFF
TRBV10-3 CAISDSSPYNEQFF
TRBV20-1 CSATHPGEQYF
TRBV7-8 CASSLMGTGGVRELFF
TRBV7-3 CASSFQSRGNGNTGELFF
TRBV19 CASKSGLYSNQPQHF
TRBV28 CASSLAGAPYEQYF
TRBV11-2 CASSLDQGADTQYF
TRBV18 CASSLRDSKKNTEAFF
TRBV6-1 CASSPDRNYGYTF